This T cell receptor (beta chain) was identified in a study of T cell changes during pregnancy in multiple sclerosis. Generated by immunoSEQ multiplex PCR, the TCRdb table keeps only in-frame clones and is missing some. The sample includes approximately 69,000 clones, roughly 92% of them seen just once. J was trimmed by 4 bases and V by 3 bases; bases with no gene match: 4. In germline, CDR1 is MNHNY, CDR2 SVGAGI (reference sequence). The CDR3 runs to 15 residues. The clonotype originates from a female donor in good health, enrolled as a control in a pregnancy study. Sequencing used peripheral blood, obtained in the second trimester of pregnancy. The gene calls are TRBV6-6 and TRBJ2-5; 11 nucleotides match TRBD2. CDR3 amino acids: CASSYGLAGGETQYF. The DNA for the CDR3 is TGTGCCAGCAGTTATGGGCTAGCGGGGGGAGAGACCCAGTACTTC.